Listed below are T cell receptor beta chains from one sample, sequenced in a study of neoadjuvant anti-PD-1 for oral cavity cancer. The method was immunoSEQ multiplex PCR; TCRdb's version includes in-frame clones alone and lacks a portion of them. This table has tens of thousands of clones, 86% appearing once. This specimen consisted of PBMCs, obtained after nivolumab (anti-PD-1) treatment. These receptors were taken from a person between 40 and 85 years old with oral cavity squamous cell carcinoma. CDR3s include the opening cysteine and the closing phenylalanine or tryptophan. The D gene is left open where the match is weak. Some rows have no size entry. The others give once, few or many, or a class for an expanded clone.

cdr3_aa | cdr3_nt | d_call | j_call | v_call | clone_size
CASSRWAGSYEQYF | TGTGCCAGCAGCCGATGGGCCGGGAGCTACGAGCAGTACTTC | . | TRBJ2-7 | TRBV6-5 | .
CATLGPPNYGYTF | TGTGCCACCTTAGGCCCTCCTAACTATGGCTACACCTTC | . | TRBJ1-2 | TRBV15 | .
CASSSRTDGYTF | TGTGCCAGCAGCTCTCGGACAGATGGCTACACCTTC | . | TRBJ1-2 | TRBV7-9 | .
CASSLQGDLRTEAFF | TGTGCCAGCAGCTTACAGGGAGATTTAAGGACTGAAGCTTTCTTT | . | TRBJ1-1 | TRBV7-9 | .
CASSVAGTGSADTQYF | TGTGCCAGCAGCGTAGCCGGGACAGGGTCGGCAGATACGCAGTATTTT | TRBD1 | TRBJ2-3 | TRBV9 | .
CASSIGRGAGQPQHF | TGTGCCAGTAGTATAGGCAGGGGCGCAGGGCAGCCCCAGCATTTT | . | TRBJ1-5 | TRBV19 | .
CASSLGFNLDSGANVLTF | TGTGCCAGCAGCTTGGGCTTCAACTTGGACTCTGGGGCCAACGTCCTGACTTTC | . | TRBJ2-6 | TRBV5-8 | .
CASSSLRGGTEAFF | TGTGCCAGCAGCTCTCTACGGGGAGGGACTGAAGCTTTCTTT | . | TRBJ1-1 | TRBV7-9 | .
CASSQGGAATGELFF | TGTGCCAGCAGCCAAGGGGGCGCTGCCACCGGGGAGCTGTTTTTT | TRBD1 | TRBJ2-2 | TRBV28 | .
CASSAGGLGYNNEQFF | TGCGCCAGCAGTGCCGGGGGCCTGGGTTACAACAATGAGCAGTTCTTC | . | TRBJ2-1 | TRBV10-2 | .
CASSYRTDSSSYNSPLHF | TGTGCCAGCAGTTATCGGACAGATTCCAGCTCCTATAATTCACCCCTCCACTTT | . | TRBJ1-6 | TRBV27 | .
CASSLTLNEQYF | TGTGCCAGCAGCTTAACCCTCAACGAGCAGTACTTC | . | TRBJ2-7 | TRBV5-5 | .
CASSPPAFYGYTF | TGTGCCAGCTCACCACCAGCTTTCTATGGCTACACCTTC | . | TRBJ1-2 | TRBV18 | .
CASRGQSGELFF | TGTGCCAGCAGGGGCCAATCCGGGGAGCTGTTTTTT | . | TRBJ2-2 | TRBV28 | .
CAWSVRSQLYGYTF | TGTGCCTGGAGTGTAAGGAGTCAGCTCTATGGCTACACCTTC | . | TRBJ1-2 | TRBV30 | once
CASSRKDRADEQFF | TGTGCCAGCAGCCGCAAAGACAGGGCCGATGAGCAGTTCTTC | TRBD1 | TRBJ2-1 | TRBV5-4 | .
CASSYAGSYGYTF | TGTGCCAGCAGTTACGCGGGTTCCTATGGCTACACCTTC | . | TRBJ1-2 | TRBV6-6 | .
CASSPRLGGMELSGANVLTF | TGTGCCAGCTCACCCCGGCTAGGGGGCATGGAACTTTCGGGGGCCAACGTCCTGACTTTC | TRBD1 | TRBJ2-6 | TRBV18 | .
CASSFAGGRTFF | TGTGCCAGCAGCTTTGCCGGGGGGCGAACTTTCTTT | . | TRBJ1-1 | TRBV5-8 | .
CASSAGGSEKLFF | TGTGCCAGCAGTGCAGGGGGGAGTGAAAAACTGTTTTTT | TRBD1 | TRBJ1-4 | TRBV7-2 | .
CASTHNNGPRYGYTF | TGTGCCAGCACACACAATAACGGGCCAAGGTATGGCTACACCTTC | . | TRBJ1-2 | TRBV5-6 | .